Sequencing of this TCR beta chain was carried out in a study of vaccination effects on CD4 cells after COVID-19. General study results and limits: Among infection- and vaccine-induced clones, marked clonal contraction occurred late after vaccination.

Under the ViraFEST assay, PBMC were stimulated with viral peptide pools so that antigen-specific CD4+ T cells expanded. Sequencing was performed afterwards. Following 10 days of culture, CD4+ T cells were isolated. Negative nucleocapsid antibody tests before and after vaccination confirmed no previous SARS-CoV-2 infection. A few million PBMC per well received about 9.6 IU/ml IL-2 and around 11 ug/ml peptides in culture. Half the medium was swapped for IL-2 medium on days 3 and 7. Comment on this clone: Its antigen is unknown.

Method: immunoSEQ multiplex PCR; TCRdb's copy keeps in-frame clones and lacks some. The repertoire includes 35,000 to 40,000 clones, roughly 62% of them detected once, and about 16% sits in the top ten. The CDR3 extends over 15 amino acids. Deletions cut 5 bases from V and 5 bases from J, with 13 bases between. Germline V CDR1 and CDR2: SGHDN, FVKESK. The rearrangement links TRBV14 to TRBJ1-6; D is possibly TRBD1 (6 bases). This clonotype was sampled from a human donor who received a COVID-19 vaccine. The source material was CD4+ T cells from PBMCs cultured with HCoV-OC43 spike peptides, sampled before COVID-19 vaccination. Stated subset: HCoV-OC43 spike overlapping peptide pool stimulation. The CDR3 is CASSSFTGNNSPLHF. DNA for the CDR3: TGTGCCAGCAGCTCCTTCACAGGGAATAATTCACCCCTCCACTTT. Drawing the rest from reference TRBV14 and TRBJ1-6, the complete variable domain is EAGVTQFPSHSVIEKGQTVTLRCDPISGHDNLYWYRRVMGKEIKFLLHFVKESKQDESGMPNNRFLAERTGGTYSTLKVQPAELEDSGVYFCASSSFTGNNSPLHFGNGTRLTVT.